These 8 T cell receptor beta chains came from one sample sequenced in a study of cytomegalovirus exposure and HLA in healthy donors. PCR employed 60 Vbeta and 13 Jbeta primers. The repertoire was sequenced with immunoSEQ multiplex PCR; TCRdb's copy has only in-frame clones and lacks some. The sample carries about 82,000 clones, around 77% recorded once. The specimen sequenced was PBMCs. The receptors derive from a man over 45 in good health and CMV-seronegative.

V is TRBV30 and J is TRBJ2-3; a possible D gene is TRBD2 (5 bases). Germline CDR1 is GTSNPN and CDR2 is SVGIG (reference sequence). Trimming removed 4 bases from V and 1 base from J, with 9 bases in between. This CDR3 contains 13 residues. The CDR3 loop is CAWNLAGTDTQYF. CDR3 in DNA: TGTGCCTGGAATCTAGCCGGCACAGATACGCAGTATTTT.

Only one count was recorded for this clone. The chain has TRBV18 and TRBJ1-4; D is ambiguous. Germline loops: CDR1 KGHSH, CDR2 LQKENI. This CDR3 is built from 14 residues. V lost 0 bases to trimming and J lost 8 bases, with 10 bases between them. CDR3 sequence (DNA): TGTGCCAGCTCACCACCGACTCCGGGAGAAAAACTGTTTTTT. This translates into CASSPPTPGEKLFF. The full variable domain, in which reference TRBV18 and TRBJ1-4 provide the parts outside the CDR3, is NAGVMQNPRHLVRRRGQEARLRCSPMKGHSHVYWYRQLPEEGLKFMVYLQKENIIDESGMPKERFSAEFPKEGPSILRIQQVVRGDSAAYFCASSPPTPGEKLFFGSGTQLSVL.

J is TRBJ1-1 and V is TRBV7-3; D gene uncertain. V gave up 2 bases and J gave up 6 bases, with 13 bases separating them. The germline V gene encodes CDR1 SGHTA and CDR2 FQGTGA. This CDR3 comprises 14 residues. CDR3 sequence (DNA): TGTGCCAGCAGCTTAGGAGCGGGGAATGCTGAAGCTTTCTTT. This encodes CASSLGAGNAEAFF.

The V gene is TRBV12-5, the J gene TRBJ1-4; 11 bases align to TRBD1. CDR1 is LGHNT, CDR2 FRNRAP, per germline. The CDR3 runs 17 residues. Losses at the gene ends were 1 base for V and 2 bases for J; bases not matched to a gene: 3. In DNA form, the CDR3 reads TGTGCTAGTGGTTTGGGGACAGGGGGCTCGACTAATGAAAAACTGTTTTTT. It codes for CASGLGTGGSTNEKLFF.

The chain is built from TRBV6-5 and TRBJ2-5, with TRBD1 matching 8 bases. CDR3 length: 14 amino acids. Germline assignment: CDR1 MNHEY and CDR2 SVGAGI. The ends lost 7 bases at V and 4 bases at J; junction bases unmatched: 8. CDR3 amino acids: CASTRIQGAETQYF. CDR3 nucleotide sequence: TGTGCCAGCACCCGAATCCAGGGGGCAGAGACCCAGTACTTC.

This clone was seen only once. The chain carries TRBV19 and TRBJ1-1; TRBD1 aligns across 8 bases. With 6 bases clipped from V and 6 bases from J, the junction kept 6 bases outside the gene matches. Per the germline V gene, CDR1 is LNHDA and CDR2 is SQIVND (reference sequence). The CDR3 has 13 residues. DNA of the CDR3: TGTGCCAGTAGGAATCAGGGGGCCTCTGAAGCTTTCTTT. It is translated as CASRNQGASEAFF.

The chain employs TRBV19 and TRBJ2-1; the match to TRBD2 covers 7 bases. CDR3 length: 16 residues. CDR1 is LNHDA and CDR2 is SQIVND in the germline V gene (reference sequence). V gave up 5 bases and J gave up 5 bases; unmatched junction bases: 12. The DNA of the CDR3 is TGTGCCAGTAGTCCCCCGGGGCTAGCGGATAACAATGAGCAGTTCTTC. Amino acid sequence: CASSPPGLADNNEQFF.

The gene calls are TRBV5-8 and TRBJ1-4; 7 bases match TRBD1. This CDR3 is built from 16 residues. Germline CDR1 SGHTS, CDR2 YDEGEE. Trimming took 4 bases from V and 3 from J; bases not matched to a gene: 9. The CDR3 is CASSALTGTANEKLFF. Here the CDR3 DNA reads TGTGCCAGCAGCGCGCTTACCGGGACAGCTAATGAAAAACTGTTTTTT.